One and the same sample provided the 32 T cell receptor beta chains below, sequenced in a study of blood T cells in healthy people across ages. Alongside a J-beta primer mix, a sample-barcoded 5' primer served in a second PCR lasting about 7 to 11 cycles. TCRdb reprocessed the 5' RACE reads via MiXCR and lists one record per CDR3 protein. Here the sample spans roughly 680,000 distinct CDR3 sequences, 49% being singletons. Material for sequencing was blood. The receptors stem from a woman in her sixties in good health.

With regard to this clonotype: The junction departs from the called germline gene at one end, perhaps through a read error. The chain uses TRBV29-1 and TRBJ1-5, with 10 positions matching TRBD1. The germline V gene encodes CDR1 SQVTM and CDR2 ANQGSEA. The CDR3 has 14 residues. The CDR3 sequence is CSVVGQGGNQPRHF. The CDR3 DNA reads TGCAGCGTTGTCGGACAGGGGGGCAATCAGCCCCGGCATTTT. Together with reference TRBV29-1 and TRBJ1-5, the CDR3 gives the full variable domain: SAVISQKPSRDICQRGTSLTIQCQVDSQVTMMFWYRQQPGQSLTLIATANQGSEATYESGFVIDKFPISRPNLTFSTLTVSNMSPEDSSIYLCSVVGQGGNQPRHFGDGTRLSIL.

The CDR3 here is CRVGGNGYTF. For the CDR3, the DNA is TGCAGGGTCGGAGGGAATGGCTACACCTTC. The V call is TRBV20-1, the J call TRBJ1-2; D gene uncertain. Germline V lookup: CDR1 DFQATT, CDR2 SNEGSKA (reference sequence). This CDR3 has 10 amino acids.

This clonotype was picked up a small number of times. The CDR3 nucleotides read TGTGCCAGCAGTTACCTCGGGGACTACAACGAGCAGTACTTC. Translating gives CASSYLGDYNEQYF. The chain is built from TRBV6-2 or TRBV6-3 and TRBJ2-5; TRBD2 matches 7 bases. The end of the DNA fits TRBJ2-7 better, so the J call may be wrong. CDR3 length equals 14 residues. Germline CDR1 is MNHEY and CDR2 is SVGEGT.

This clonotype has a handful of counts. For the CDR3, the DNA is TGCAGTGCTAGAGATCAGGGAGGGAGGAACACTGAAGCTTTCTTT. Protein sequence: CSARDQGGRNTEAFF. The chain employs TRBV20-1 and TRBJ1-1; perhaps TRBD1 as D (5 bases). Trimming shortened V by 0 bases and J by 1 base, and 12 bases separated the two germline ends. CDR3 length equals 15 residues. Germline V gene data show CDR1 as DFQATT and CDR2 as SNEGSKA (reference sequence).

The J gene is TRBJ2-3, the V gene TRBV29-1; TRBD1 matches at 8 bases. This CDR3 spans 14 amino acids. V lost 5 bases and J lost 4; bases outside the gene matches: 8. Germline CDR1 reads SQVTM; CDR2 reads ANQGSEA. This chain's CDR3 is CSVRQGSGSDTQYF. DNA of the CDR3: TGCAGCGTTCGACAGGGGTCTGGGTCAGATACGCAGTATTTT.

The V and J genes are TRBV27 and TRBJ1-4; perhaps TRBD1 as D (5 bases). The CDR3 consists of 15 residues. V gave up 1 base and J gave up 2 bases, with 8 bases separating them. Germline lookup yields CDR1 MNHEY and CDR2 SMNVEV (reference sequence). As DNA, the CDR3 is TGTGCCAGCAGTTTATGGGGGACCACTAATGAAAAACTGTTTTTT. Protein sequence: CASSLWGTTNEKLFF.

This clonotype was seen a handful of times. The chain has TRBV7-2 and TRBJ2-3; D might be TRBD2 (5 bases). The germline V gene encodes CDR1 SGHTA and CDR2 FQGNSA. The germline V and J ends were trimmed by 2 bases and 6 bases, with 21 bases remaining between them. The CDR3 covers 17 residues. CDR3 sequence reads: CASSLREPRHTGDTQYF. CDR3 coding DNA: TGTGCCAGCAGCTTACGAGAGCCCCGACATACGGGGGATACGCAGTATTTT. Combining the CDR3 with reference TRBV7-2 and TRBJ2-3 gives the whole variable domain GAGVSQSPSNKVTEKGKDVELRCDPISGHTALYWYRQSLGQGLEFLIYFQGNSAPDKSGLPSDRFSAERTGGSVSTLTIQRTQQEDSAVYLCASSLREPRHTGDTQYFGPGTRLTVL.

The sample holds a few counts of this clonotype. V gene TRBV12-3 or TRBV12-4 combines with J gene TRBJ2-7; TRBD1 agrees at 9 bases. The CDR3 runs to 15 residues. V was clipped by 5 bases and J by 1 base; unmatched bases: 6. The CDR3 DNA reads TGTGCCAGCAGTCACAGGGGGCTAACGTCCTACGAGCAGTACTTC. It codes for CASSHRGLTSYEQYF.

In its sample, this clonotype was seen a few times. J is TRBJ1-6 and V is TRBV20-1; D unresolved. Trimming removed 4 bases from V and 7 bases from J, with 14 bases in between. The CDR3 runs to 14 residues. The germline CDR1 and CDR2 sequences are DFQATT and SNEGSKA (reference sequence). The CDR3 loop reads CSATASGPNSPLHF. The CDR3 DNA follows: TGCAGTGCTACTGCTTCAGGACCGAATTCACCCCTCCACTTT.

The V call is TRBV7-2, the J call TRBJ2-3, with D possibly being TRBD2 (7 bases). Deletions cut 1 base from V and 0 bases from J, with 11 bases between. The CDR3 loop spans 16 amino acids. The germline V gene has CDR1 SGHTA and CDR2 FQGNSA. Here the CDR3 DNA reads TGTGCCAGCAGCTTAGGGGGGGGGCTTAGCACAGATACGCAGTATTTT. Its protein product is CASSLGGGLSTDTQYF.

This clonotype was counted between two and nine times. This chain joins TRBV27 and TRBJ2-7; either TRBD1 or TRBD2 may fit D (5 bases each). V was trimmed by 6 bases and J by 1 base, leaving 19 bases between them. The CDR3 is 16 amino acids. In germline, CDR1 is MNHEY, CDR2 SMNVEV (reference sequence). The CDR3 region has the DNA TGTGCCAGCAGCTCCTATCAGGGACGGATATCCTACGAGCAGTACTTC. Its protein product is CASSSYQGRISYEQYF.

The chain couples TRBV20-1 to TRBJ2-1; a weak D match, TRBD2 (6 bases). The CDR3 consists of 15 residues. V lost 0 bases to trimming and J lost 5 bases, with 14 bases between them. Per germline, CDR1 DFQATT and CDR2 SNEGSKA (reference sequence). Here the CDR3 DNA reads TGCAGTGCTAGAGATTGGCGGGAACAAGACAATGAGCAGTTCTTC. Its translation: CSARDWREQDNEQFF.

A few counts support this clonotype. The chain links TRBV4-3 to TRBJ2-1, with a possible D match to TRBD2 (6 bases). Germline CDR1 and CDR2: LGHNA and YSLEER. V lost 4 bases to trimming and J lost 9 bases, with 16 bases between them. The CDR3 consists of 14 residues. CDR3 loop: CASSRRMGGFEQFF. CDR3 coding DNA: TGCGCCAGCAGCCGCCGAATGGGGGGATTTGAGCAGTTCTTC.

V usage is TRBV20-1 and J usage is TRBJ2-1, with TRBD2 identical over 9 bases. The DNA end is a closer match to TRBJ2-7, so the J assignment may be wrong. From germline, CDR1 is DFQATT and CDR2 SNEGSKA (reference sequence). The CDR3 extends over 14 amino acids. The CDR3 DNA is TGCAGTGCCCTAGCGGGAAAGACCTACAATGAGCAGTACTTC. Protein product: CSALAGKTYNEQYF.

The chain carries TRBV20-1 and TRBJ2-1; 8 nucleotides line up with TRBD1. The CDR3 has 15 amino acids. Germline CDR1 DFQATT, CDR2 SNEGSKA (reference sequence). The CDR3 coding sequence is TGCAGCCAATCCCGCCTAGGACAGGGAGACAATGAGCAGTTCTTC. Its protein is CSQSRLGQGDNEQFF.

This rearrangement joins TRBV28 to TRBJ2-3; 7 bases agree with TRBD1. This CDR3 has 13 amino acids. CDR1 is MDHEN and CDR2 is SYDVKM in the germline V gene. After removal of 6 bases from V and 8 bases from J, the junction contained 8 bases not matched to a gene. In DNA, the CDR3 is TGTGCCAGCAGCACCGACAGGGTCACTACGCAGTATTTT. Translation: CASSTDRVTTQYF.

CDR3 region: CASSPLTSGITYEQYF. The CDR3 bases are TGTGCCAGCAGCCCACTGACTAGCGGGATAACCTACGAGCAGTACTTC. The chain combines TRBV7-2 with TRBJ2-7, with TRBD2 identical over 11 bases. In germline, CDR1 is SGHTA, CDR2 FQGNSA. The junction had 8 bases not matched to a gene; V was cut back by 5 bases and J by 2 bases. The length of the CDR3 is 16 residues.

The rearrangement joins TRBV7-2 to TRBJ2-7; 7 bases map to TRBD2. The DNA end lines up better with TRBJ2-5; the J call may be wrong. Germline V gene data show CDR1 as SGHTA and CDR2 as FQGNSA. The CDR3 runs to 14 residues. CDR3 bases: TGTGCCAGCAGCTTAGAGCGGGGAGGCGAGACCCAGTACTTC. Protein: CASSLERGGETQYF.

This chain joins TRBV20-1 and TRBJ1-1; 8 positions match TRBD1. This CDR3 is built from 16 residues. The junction had 18 bases not matched to a gene; V was cut back by 7 bases and J by 5 bases. In germline, CDR1 is DFQATT, CDR2 SNEGSKA (reference sequence). The CDR3 loop reads CSDNLGQGGRKTEAFF. CDR3 in DNA: TGCAGTGACAACCTCGGACAGGGCGGTCGGAAGACTGAAGCTTTCTTT.

The rearrangement uses TRBV24-1 and TRBJ2-3, with D uncertain. V lost 0 bases, J lost 4 bases, and 10 bases lay in between. Germline V gene data show CDR1 as KGHDR and CDR2 as SFDVKD. The CDR3 is made up of 15 amino acids. The CDR3 spells CATSDLLAGSDTQYF. The CDR3 DNA follows: TGTGCCACCAGTGATTTGCTCGCAGGCTCAGATACGCAGTATTTT.

V gene TRBV27 combines with J gene TRBJ2-7, with no clear D. The DNA matches TRBJ2-4 better at its end, which makes the J call doubtful. Germline values: CDR1 MNHEY, CDR2 SMNVEV (reference sequence). The CDR3 covers 14 residues. The CDR3 DNA is TGTGCCAGCAGTGAGCTCTGGCCCCAAAACATTCAGTACTTC. Encoded protein: CASSELWPQNIQYF.

The chain couples TRBV6-2 or TRBV6-3 to TRBJ2-7, with 8 bases that match TRBD2. The DNA matches TRBJ2-5 better at its end, which makes the J call doubtful. Germline CDR1 reads MNHEY; CDR2 reads SVGEGT. This CDR3 contains 14 residues. In DNA form, the CDR3 reads TGTGCCAGCAGTTACGGGGGACTAGGAGAGACCCAGTACTTC. This encodes CASSYGGLGETQYF.

This clonotype was picked up one time. This chain links TRBV4-3 with TRBJ1-4; the D gene is possibly TRBD1 (6 bases). Germline V lookup: CDR1 LGHNA, CDR2 YSLEER. With 3 bases removed from V and 8 bases from J, the gap between germline ends came to 13 bases. The CDR3 runs 14 residues. This CDR3 reads CASSQTGLREKLFF. CDR3 nucleotide sequence: TGCGCCAGCAGCCAGACAGGTTTAAGAGAAAAACTGTTTTTT.

This chain uses TRBV6-2 or TRBV6-3 with TRBJ1-1, with D uncertain. Germline values: CDR1 MNHEY, CDR2 SVGEGT. The V gene lost 6 bases and the J gene lost 4 bases, with 15 bases spanning the gap. The length of the CDR3 is 14 residues. CDR3 in amino acids: CASSRQSVSTEAFF. DNA for the CDR3: TGTGCCAGCAGCCGGCAGTCAGTGAGCACTGAAGCTTTCTTT.

This clonotype was seen a handful of times. The V gene is TRBV20-1, the J gene TRBJ1-2, with TRBD1 matching over 7 bases. V gave up 5 bases and J gave up 0 bases; unmatched junction bases: 12. The V gene's germline CDR1 is DFQATT and CDR2 SNEGSKA (reference sequence). The CDR3 length is 16 residues. The CDR3: CSAPPEGQISNYGYTF. The CDR3 region has the DNA TGCAGTGCTCCCCCGGAGGGACAGATCTCTAACTATGGCTACACCTTC.

The chain links TRBV12-3 or TRBV12-4 to TRBJ1-3; 7 bases line up with TRBD1. The CDR3 is 15 residues long. Trimming removed 6 bases from V and 3 bases from J; junction bases left unmatched: 8. CDR3 loop: CASSQGGAGGNTIYF. The CDR3 DNA sequence: TGTGCCAGCAGCCAAGGGGGCGCGGGTGGAAACACCATATATTTT.

The CDR3 region has the DNA TGTGCCAGCAGTTACTCGAGGAGGTCTGACTACGAGCAGTACTTC. The encoded protein is CASSYSRRSDYEQYF. V usage is TRBV6-2 or TRBV6-3 and J usage is TRBJ2-7; TRBD2 might be the D (5 bases). The V gene's germline CDR1 is MNHEY and CDR2 SVGEGT. Trimming took off 0 bases at V and 3 bases at J, with 12 bases between the two ends. The CDR3 consists of 15 residues.

This chain connects TRBV19 to TRBJ2-7, with D perhaps TRBD1 (6 bases). The germline CDR1 and CDR2 sequences are LNHDA and SQIVND (reference sequence). The V and J ends lost 3 bases and 3 bases respectively, with 12 bases between them. This CDR3 is 14 amino acids long. This CDR3 reads CASSIRGKIYEQYF. In nucleotides, the CDR3 is TGTGCCAGTAGTATTAGGGGGAAGATCTACGAGCAGTACTTC.

The chain uses TRBV29-1 and TRBJ1-1, with D hard to call. V dropped 6 bases and J dropped 6 bases, with 8 bases sitting between them. CDR1 SQVTM and CDR2 ANQGSEA come from the germline V gene. CDR3 length: 10 residues. This chain's CDR3 is CSVLNAEAFF. The CDR3 coding sequence is TGCAGCGTCCTAAACGCTGAAGCTTTCTTT.

In the case of this clonotype: One junction end does not reproduce the germline sequence, and a read error may be involved. This sequence joins TRBV4-2 and TRBJ2-3; D is undetermined. The CDR3 is made up of 16 amino acids. Germline V CDR1 and CDR2: LGHNA, YNFKEQ. The CDR3, as DNA: TGTACCAGCAGCCAAGGCGGCGGAGCGAGCACAGATACGCAGTATTTT. It translates to CTSSQGGGASTDTQYF.

The chain couples TRBV5-5 to TRBJ1-5; a possible D gene is TRBD1 (6 bases). Germline CDR1 reads SGHKS; CDR2 reads YYEKEE (reference sequence). The V end was cut by 0 bases, the J end by 5 bases, with 9 bases between. The CDR3 extends over 14 amino acids. CDR3 region: CASSLGQVDQPQHF. CDR3 DNA: TGTGCCAGCAGCTTGGGACAGGTGGATCAGCCCCAGCATTTT.

The chain combines TRBV6-2 or TRBV6-3 with TRBJ2-5; 13 bases are shared with TRBD2. V shed 5 bases, J shed 5 bases, and the junction held 14 bases outside the gene matches. The CDR3 covers 18 residues. Germline V lookup: CDR1 MNHEY, CDR2 SVGEGT. DNA of the CDR3: TGTGCCAGCAGTGGAACTCGGACTAGCGGGAGCGTGTTCGAGACCCAGTACTTC. Protein product: CASSGTRTSGSVFETQYF.